This record covers a single TCR beta chain. These data belong to a study of shared clonotypes between healthy human individuals. Researchers partitioned CD4+ cells into CD45RA+ naive and CD45RA-negative memory subsets. Splitting of each subset's genomic DNA was done evenly across several immunoSEQ plates. Each PCR replicate from the sorted subsets contained around 0.2 ug DNA, which is about 31,000 T cell genomes. Only in-frame clones appear in the TCRdb table, and some are missing; sequencing was by immunoSEQ multiplex PCR. Of roughly 2,300,000 clones in the sample, 85% to 95% were seen once. Trimming took off 4 bases at V and 7 bases at J, with 12 bases between the two ends. Germline CDR1 and CDR2: SGHNT and YYREEE (reference sequence). This CDR3 has 12 residues.

The chain links TRBV5-4 to TRBJ2-7; either TRBD1 or TRBD2 may supply D (5 bases each). The sequenced sample consisted of naive CD4+ T cells from PBMCs. Stated subset: CD45RA+ positively selected. This sequence was found in a young man in good health. Some clones in this sample may be carry-over from other donors' samples. The CDR3: CASSLDTGEQYF. The DNA of the CDR3 is TGTGCCAGCAGCCTGGACACGGGGGAGCAGTACTTC.